This is a list of T cell receptor beta chains from one sample in a study of blood T cell repertoires in COVID-19. The data were produced by immunoSEQ multiplex PCR, yet TCRdb's version contains in-frame clones alone and is incomplete. Found here are roughly 230,000 clones, approximately 86% of them singletons; the top ten hold approximately 0.7%. Sequenced input: peripheral blood. These receptors were taken from a human donor in a cohort sampled during active COVID-19. CDR3s include the opening cysteine and the closing phenylalanine or tryptophan. A D gene is named only where the DNA matches it firmly. The listing skips clone size in some rows; elsewhere it reads once, few, many or a size class.

j_call clone_size v_call d_call cdr3_aa cdr3_nt
TRBJ2-7 - TRBV7-8 - CASSLGRRFSYEQYF TGTGCCAGCAGCTTGGGTAGGCGGTTCTCCTACGAGCAGTACTTC
TRBJ2-1 - TRBV6-4 TRBD2 CASSEESGAYNEQFF TGTGCCAGCAGTGAAGAAAGCGGGGCCTACAATGAGCAGTTCTTC
TRBJ1-2 - TRBV30 TRBD1 CATGQGAGYTF TGTGCAACCGGACAGGGAGCTGGCTACACCTTC
TRBJ1-2 once TRBV4-3 - CASSLGTSNYGYTF TGCGCCAGCAGCCTCGGGACATCGAACTATGGCTACACCTTC
TRBJ1-4 - TRBV7-2 TRBD1 CASSSTGAFEKLFF TGTGCCAGCAGCTCAACAGGGGCATTCGAAAAACTGTTTTTT
TRBJ1-1 - TRBV15 TRBD1 CATSNTGTDVVGAFF TGTGCCACCAGCAACACCGGGACAGACGTAGTGGGAGCTTTCTTT
TRBJ2-7 - TRBV30 TRBD2 CAWDSGGGSYEQYF TGTGCCTGGGACTCTGGGGGGGGCTCCTACGAGCAGTACTTC
TRBJ2-6 - TRBV5-4 - CASSLASSGANVLTF TGTGCCAGCAGCCTAGCGAGCTCTGGGGCCAACGTCCTGACTTTC
TRBJ2-7 - TRBV6-5 TRBD2 CASTRSGRGNEQYF TGTGCCAGCACCCGTAGCGGGAGAGGTAACGAGCAGTACTTC
TRBJ1-4 - TRBV1 - CTSSQGEVGSIATNEKLFF TGCACCAGCAGCCAGGGGGAGGTTGGGAGCATTGCAACTAATGAAAAACTGTTTTTT
TRBJ1-2 - TRBV6-1 - CASSDRQGNGYTF TGTGCCAGCAGTGATCGGCAGGGAAATGGCTACACCTTC
TRBJ2-7 - TRBV11-2 - CASSLDFGGSSYEQYF TGTGCCAGCAGCTTAGATTTCGGGGGTAGCTCCTACGAGCAGTACTTC
TRBJ2-7 - TRBV28 - CASSAARQSQYF TGTGCCAGCAGTGCCGCAAGACAGTCTCAGTACTTC
TRBJ1-1 - TRBV6-2/TRBV6-3 - CASSLREGDTEAFF TGTGCCAGCAGTTTACGGGAAGGCGACACTGAAGCTTTCTTT
TRBJ1-1 - TRBV11-2 - CASRRGVNTEAFF TGTGCCAGCAGGCGGGGTGTGAACACTGAAGCTTTCTTT
TRBJ2-7 - TRBV6-2/TRBV6-3 TRBD2 CASSYWTSGRYFYYEQYF TGTGCCAGCAGTTACTGGACTAGCGGGAGATACTTCTACTACGAGCAGTACTTC
TRBJ2-3 many TRBV5-1 - CASSLELYTDTQYF TGCGCCAGCAGCTTGGAACTGTACACAGATACGCAGTATTTT
TRBJ2-7 - TRBV11-2 TRBD2 CASSSASGVYEQYF TGTGCCAGCAGCTCCGCTAGCGGGGTTTACGAGCAGTACTTC
TRBJ1-2 - TRBV24-1 - CATSDSTYGYTF TGTGCCACCAGTGATTCGACTTATGGCTACACCTTC
TRBJ2-7 few TRBV25-1 TRBD1 CASSEPTTGILEQYF TGTGCCAGCAGTGAGCCCACGACAGGGATTTTAGAGCAGTACTTC
TRBJ2-7 - TRBV7-6 TRBD2 CASSLSLAGVGEQYF TGTGCCAGCAGCTTATCCCTAGCGGGAGTCGGGGAGCAGTACTTC
TRBJ1-1 - TRBV30 - CAWSLRFDSLGNPNFEAFF TGTGCCTGGAGTCTTAGGTTTGACAGTTTGGGTAATCCGAATTTTGAAGCTTTCTTT
TRBJ2-5 once TRBV7-3 - CASSRDLIETQYF TGTGCCAGCAGCCGGGACTTAATAGAGACCCAGTACTTC
TRBJ2-7 - TRBV13 TRBD2 CASSLETAGGSYEQYF TGTGCCAGCAGCTTAGAAACGGCGGGAGGCTCCTACGAGCAGTACTTC
TRBJ2-1 - TRBV24-1 TRBD2 CATSDRTSGRYNEQFF TGTGCCACCAGTGATAGGACTAGCGGGAGGTACAATGAGCAGTTCTTC
TRBJ1-2 once TRBV18 - CASSVSLQAYGYTF TGTGCCAGCTCTGTTTCTCTTCAGGCCTATGGCTACACCTTC
TRBJ2-7 - TRBV27 TRBD1 CASSLSISGTGAYEQYF TGTGCCAGCAGTTTATCTATTTCCGGGACAGGGGCATACGAGCAGTACTTC
TRBJ2-3 - TRBV3-1/TRBV3-2 - CASSQGELFWSGLSSTDTQYF TGTGCCAGCAGCCAAGGTGAGCTTTTCTGGAGCGGGTTATCTAGCACAGATACGCAGTATTTT
TRBJ2-7 - TRBV9 TRBD2 CASSISGSPFYEQYF TGTGCCAGCAGTATTAGCGGGAGCCCCTTCTACGAGCAGTACTTC
TRBJ1-1 - TRBV18 TRBD1 CASSPGQGGGTEAFF TGTGCCAGCTCACCCGGACAGGGGGGTGGGACTGAAGCTTTCTTT
TRBJ2-7 once TRBV30 - CAWSVQLIAYEQYF TGTGCCTGGAGTGTACAGTTGATCGCCTACGAGCAGTACTTC
TRBJ1-5 - TRBV4-1 - CASSQVLSIGGLNNQPQHF TGCGCCAGCAGCCAAGTACTCTCGATCGGCGGATTAAACAATCAGCCCCAGCATTTT
TRBJ1-1 - TRBV4-1 TRBD1 CASGRDRGRGTEAFF TGCGCCAGCGGCCGGGACAGGGGAAGAGGCACTGAAGCTTTCTTT
TRBJ2-3 - TRBV7-9 TRBD2 CASSYYGLAGNTDTQYF TGTGCCAGCAGCTATTACGGACTAGCGGGAAACACAGATACGCAGTATTTT
TRBJ2-7 - TRBV27 - CASSSTGSYEQYF TGTGCCAGCAGTTCGACAGGCTCCTACGAGCAGTACTTC
TRBJ2-7 - TRBV13 TRBD2 CASSRGGVYEQYF TGTGCCAGCAGCCGCGGGGGGGTCTACGAGCAGTACTTC
TRBJ2-5 - TRBV14 - CASSQFQGETQYF TGTGCCAGCAGCCAATTCCAGGGGGAGACCCAGTACTTC
TRBJ1-1 - TRBV7-9 TRBD1 CASSLETGKDTEAFF TGTGCCAGCAGCTTAGAGACAGGGAAAGACACTGAAGCTTTCTTT
TRBJ1-4 once TRBV6-2/TRBV6-3 TRBD1 CASSSLDRAHEKLFF TGTGCCAGCAGTTCTCTCGACAGGGCACACGAAAAACTGTTTTTT
TRBJ2-5 few TRBV5-1 - CASSLESGPQETQYF TGCGCCAGCAGCTTGGAGTCAGGGCCACAAGAGACCCAGTACTTC
TRBJ2-1 - TRBV11-3 TRBD1 CASSSYGTGGSIEQFF TGTGCCAGCAGCTCCTACGGGACAGGGGGCTCGATTGAGCAGTTCTTC
TRBJ2-7 - TRBV19 - CASMDETGTYEQYF TGTGCCAGTATGGACGAAACAGGGACCTACGAGCAGTACTTC
TRBJ2-7 - TRBV7-3 TRBD2 CASSRSGASYEQYF TGTGCCAGCAGCCGGAGCGGGGCTTCCTACGAGCAGTACTTC
TRBJ2-5 - TRBV6-2/TRBV6-3 - CASSYGETQYF TGTGCCAGCAGTTACGGCGAGACCCAGTACTTC
TRBJ1-5 once TRBV30 TRBD1 CAWSSTGGNQPQHF TGTGCCTGGAGTTCGACAGGGGGCAATCAGCCCCAGCATTTT
TRBJ2-7 - TRBV19 - CASSPWTGNYEQYF TGTGCCAGTAGTCCATGGACTGGTAACTACGAGCAGTACTTC
TRBJ1-2 - TRBV4-3 - CASSQDRVDGLGYTF TGCGCCAGCAGCCAAGACAGGGTAGATGGTCTGGGCTACACCTTC
TRBJ1-1 - TRBV20-1 - CSASPTTEAFF TGCAGTGCTAGTCCTACTACTGAAGCTTTCTTT
TRBJ1-6 - TRBV27 - CASSLVQGHSPLHF TGTGCCAGCAGTTTAGTACAGGGTCATTCACCCCTCCACTTT
TRBJ1-2 - TRBV28 - CASSLSAGFYGYTF TGTGCCAGCAGTTTATCTGCAGGGTTCTATGGCTACACCTTC
TRBJ2-7 - TRBV7-2 TRBD2 CASSLGSGGSYEQYF TGTGCCAGCAGCCTAGGGAGCGGGGGGTCCTACGAGCAGTACTTC
TRBJ2-1 - TRBV3-1/TRBV3-2 - CASSQVSVNEQFF TGTGCCAGCAGCCAAGTCTCAGTTAATGAGCAGTTCTTC
TRBJ1-5 - TRBV5-4 TRBD1 CASSSGTAVNQPQHF TGTGCCAGCAGCTCAGGGACAGCGGTCAATCAGCCCCAGCATTTT
TRBJ1-2 - TRBV18 TRBD1 CASSPTGRDGYTF TGTGCCAGCTCCCCGACAGGGCGCGATGGCTACACCTTC
TRBJ1-2 once TRBV7-9 TRBD1 CASSHPGQGGGYTF TGTGCCAGCAGCCATCCCGGGCAGGGGGGTGGCTACACCTTC
TRBJ1-1 - TRBV6-2/TRBV6-3 - CASSYEGRGNTEAFF TGTGCCAGCAGTTACGAAGGCAGGGGAAACACTGAAGCTTTCTTT
TRBJ2-7 - TRBV11-2 - CASSEGYLRGPRLVYEQYF TGTGCCAGCAGCGAAGGGTATTTGCGGGGGCCCAGACTGGTTTACGAGCAGTACTTC